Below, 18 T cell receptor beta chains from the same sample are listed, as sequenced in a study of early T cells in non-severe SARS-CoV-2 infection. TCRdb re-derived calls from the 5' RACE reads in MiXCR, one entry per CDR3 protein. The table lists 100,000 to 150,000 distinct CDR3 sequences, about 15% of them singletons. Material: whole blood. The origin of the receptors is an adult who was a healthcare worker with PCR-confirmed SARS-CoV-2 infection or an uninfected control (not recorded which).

In nucleotides, the CDR3 is TGCAGCGTTGTAGGGTACATGAACACTGAAGCTTTCTTT. Its translation: CSVVGYMNTEAFF. This rearrangement joins TRBV29-1 to TRBJ1-1, with unresolved D. Germline loops: CDR1 SQVTM, CDR2 ANQGSEA. CDR3 length equals 13 residues. V was shortened by 4 bases and J by 0 bases, with 9 bases between the two germline ends.

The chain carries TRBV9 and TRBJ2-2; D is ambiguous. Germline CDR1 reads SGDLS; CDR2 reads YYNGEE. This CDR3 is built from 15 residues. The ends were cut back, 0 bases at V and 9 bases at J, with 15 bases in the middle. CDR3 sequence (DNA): TGTGCCAGCAGCGTAGTCCCCGGGTCGACTCGGGAGCTGTTTTTT. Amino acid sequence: CASSVVPGSTRELFF.

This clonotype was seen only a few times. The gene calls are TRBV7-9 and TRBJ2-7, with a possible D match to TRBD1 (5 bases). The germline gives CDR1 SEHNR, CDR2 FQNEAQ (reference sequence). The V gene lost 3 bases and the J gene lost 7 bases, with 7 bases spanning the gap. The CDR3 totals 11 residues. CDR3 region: CASSFQGEQYF. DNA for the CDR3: TGTGCCAGCAGCTTCCAGGGAGAGCAGTACTTC.

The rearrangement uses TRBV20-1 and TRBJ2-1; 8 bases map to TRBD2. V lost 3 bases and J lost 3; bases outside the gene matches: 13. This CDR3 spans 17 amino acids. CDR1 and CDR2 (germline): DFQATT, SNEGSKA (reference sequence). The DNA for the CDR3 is TGCAGTGCTAGCTCCGTCGAGCGGGGGAATATCTACAATGAGCAGTTCTTC. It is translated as CSASSVERGNIYNEQFF.

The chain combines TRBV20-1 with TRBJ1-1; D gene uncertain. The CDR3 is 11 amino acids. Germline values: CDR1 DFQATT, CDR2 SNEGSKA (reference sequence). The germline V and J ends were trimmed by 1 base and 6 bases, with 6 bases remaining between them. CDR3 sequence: CSARGESEAFF. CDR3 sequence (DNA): TGCAGTGCTAGAGGGGAGTCTGAAGCTTTCTTT.

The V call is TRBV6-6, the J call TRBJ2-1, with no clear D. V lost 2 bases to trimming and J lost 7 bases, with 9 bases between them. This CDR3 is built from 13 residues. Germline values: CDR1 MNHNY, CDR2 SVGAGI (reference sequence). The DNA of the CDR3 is TGTGCCAGCAGTTACCTCGGCCTAAATGAGCAGTTCTTC. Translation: CASSYLGLNEQFF.

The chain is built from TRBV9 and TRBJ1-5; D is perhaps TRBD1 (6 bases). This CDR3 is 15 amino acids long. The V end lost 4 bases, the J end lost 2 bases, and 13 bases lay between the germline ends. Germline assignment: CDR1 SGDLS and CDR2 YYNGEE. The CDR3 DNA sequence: TGTGCCAGCAGCATCAGTGCAGGGGGCAATCAGCCCCAGCATTTT. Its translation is CASSISAGGNQPQHF.

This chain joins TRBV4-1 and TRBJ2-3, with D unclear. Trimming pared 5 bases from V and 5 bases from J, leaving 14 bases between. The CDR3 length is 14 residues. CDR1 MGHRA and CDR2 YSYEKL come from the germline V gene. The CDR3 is CASSYTSLVDTQYF. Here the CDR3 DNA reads TGCGCCAGCAGCTATACTTCGTTGGTAGATACGCAGTATTTT.

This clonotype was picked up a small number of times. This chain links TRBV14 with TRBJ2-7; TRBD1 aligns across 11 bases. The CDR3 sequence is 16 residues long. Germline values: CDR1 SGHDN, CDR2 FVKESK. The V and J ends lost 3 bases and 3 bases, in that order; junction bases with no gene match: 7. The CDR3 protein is CASSHSHGTGGYEQYF. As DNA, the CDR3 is TGTGCCAGCAGCCATTCTCACGGGACAGGGGGCTACGAGCAGTACTTC.

For the CDR3, the DNA is TGTGCCAGCAGCCTGGGACTAGCGGGGGTACAAGAGACCCAGTACTTC. This encodes CASSLGLAGVQETQYF. The rearrangement links TRBV7-6 to TRBJ2-5; 14 positions agree with TRBD2. V was pared by 5 bases and J by 2 bases, with 4 bases of the junction left unmatched. Germline V gene data show CDR1 as SGHVS and CDR2 as FNYEAQ. CDR3 length equals 16 residues.

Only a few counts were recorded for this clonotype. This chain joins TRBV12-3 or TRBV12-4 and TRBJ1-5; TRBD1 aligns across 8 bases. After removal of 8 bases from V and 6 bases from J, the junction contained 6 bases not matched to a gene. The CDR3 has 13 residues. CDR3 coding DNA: TGTGCCAGCGGTGCAGGGGGCCTTCAGCCCCAGCATTTT. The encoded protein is CASGAGGLQPQHF.

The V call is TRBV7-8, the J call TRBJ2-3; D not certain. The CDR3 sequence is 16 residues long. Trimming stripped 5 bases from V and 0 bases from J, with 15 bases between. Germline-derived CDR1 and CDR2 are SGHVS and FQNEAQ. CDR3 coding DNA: TGTGCCAGCAGCCCCACGGACGGTACTAGCACAGATACGCAGTATTTT. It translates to CASSPTDGTSTDTQYF.

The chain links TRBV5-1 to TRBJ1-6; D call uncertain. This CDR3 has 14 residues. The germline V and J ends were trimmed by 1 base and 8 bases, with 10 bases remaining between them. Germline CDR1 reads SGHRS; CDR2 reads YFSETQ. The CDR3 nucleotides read TGCGCCAGCAGCTTGTACCCGGGCGATTCACCCCTCCACTTT. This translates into CASSLYPGDSPLHF.

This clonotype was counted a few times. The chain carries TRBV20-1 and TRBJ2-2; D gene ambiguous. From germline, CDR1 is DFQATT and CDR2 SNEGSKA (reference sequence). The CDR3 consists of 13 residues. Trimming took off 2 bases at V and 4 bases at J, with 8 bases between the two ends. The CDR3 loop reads CSARQEPTGELFF. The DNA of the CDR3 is TGCAGTGCTAGACAGGAGCCCACCGGGGAGCTGTTTTTT.

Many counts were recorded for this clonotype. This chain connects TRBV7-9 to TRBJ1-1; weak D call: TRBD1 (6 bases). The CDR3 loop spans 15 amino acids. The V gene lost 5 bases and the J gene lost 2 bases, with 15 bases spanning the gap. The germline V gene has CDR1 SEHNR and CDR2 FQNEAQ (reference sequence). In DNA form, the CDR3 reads TGTGCCAGCAGCCTATACTTGGGGGCTAACACTGAAGCTTTCTTT. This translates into CASSLYLGANTEAFF.

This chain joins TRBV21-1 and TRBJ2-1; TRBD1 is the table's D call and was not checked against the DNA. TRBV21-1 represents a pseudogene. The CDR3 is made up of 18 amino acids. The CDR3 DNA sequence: TGTGCCAGCAGCAAGCGAGACATCCCGGGATCAAACTACAATGAGCAGTTCTTC. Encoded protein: CASSKRDIPGSNYNEQFF.

CDR3 sequence: CASSFRGQSVYGYTF. For the CDR3, the DNA is TGTGCCAGCAGTTTTCGAGGACAGTCTGTCTATGGCTACACCTTC. This sequence joins TRBV28 and TRBJ1-2, with D tentatively TRBD1 (6 bases). Germline CDR1 reads MDHEN; CDR2 reads SYDVKM. Deletions cut 3 bases from V and 4 bases from J, with 15 bases between. The CDR3 extends over 15 amino acids.

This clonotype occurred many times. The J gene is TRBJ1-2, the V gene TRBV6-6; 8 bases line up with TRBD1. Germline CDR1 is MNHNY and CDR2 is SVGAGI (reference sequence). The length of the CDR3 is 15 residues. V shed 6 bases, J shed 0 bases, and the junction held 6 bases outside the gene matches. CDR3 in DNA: TGTGCCAGCAGCGAACCACAGGGGGCTAACTATGGCTACACCTTC. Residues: CASSEPQGANYGYTF.